The clone carrying this T cell receptor (beta chain) turned up a few times. The antigen is not known. A TCRbeta library incorporating unique molecular identifiers was prepared. Each CDR3 protein gets one entry after TCRdb re-called the PCR reads with MiXCR. The sample has roughly 240,000 distinct CDR3 sequences; approximately 8.9% are singletons. This specimen belongs to a study of T-cell reconstitution after alpha-beta-depleted transplantation in children. V lost 5 bases to trimming and J lost 6 bases, with 23 bases between them. The CDR3 is 16 residues long. From germline, CDR1 is DFQATT and CDR2 SNEGSKA (reference sequence). Whole-study results and caveats: For some patients, TCRbeta diversity was high at day 60 because of recipient T cells and thymic progenitors that survived. There were reportedly several hundred expanded graft clones from which alpha-beta T cells came about two months after transplant. T-cell counts and diversity at one year post-transplant came mainly from newly produced T cells.

The source of this sequence is a male patient between 10 and 17 years old who had a stem cell transplant for acute lymphoblastic leukemia, so the T cells may come from the graft donor. Sequencing used PBMCs, mostly from graft donor cells, obtained 180 days after TCRalphabeta/CD19-depleted stem cell transplant. The chain carries TRBV20-1 and TRBJ1-5; the D gene is possibly TRBD1 (5 bases). CDR3 bases: TGCAGTGCTTCCAGTTCCTCGCGGCAGGGTGGTCAGCCCCAGCATTTT. Translation gives CSASSSSRQGGQPQHF.